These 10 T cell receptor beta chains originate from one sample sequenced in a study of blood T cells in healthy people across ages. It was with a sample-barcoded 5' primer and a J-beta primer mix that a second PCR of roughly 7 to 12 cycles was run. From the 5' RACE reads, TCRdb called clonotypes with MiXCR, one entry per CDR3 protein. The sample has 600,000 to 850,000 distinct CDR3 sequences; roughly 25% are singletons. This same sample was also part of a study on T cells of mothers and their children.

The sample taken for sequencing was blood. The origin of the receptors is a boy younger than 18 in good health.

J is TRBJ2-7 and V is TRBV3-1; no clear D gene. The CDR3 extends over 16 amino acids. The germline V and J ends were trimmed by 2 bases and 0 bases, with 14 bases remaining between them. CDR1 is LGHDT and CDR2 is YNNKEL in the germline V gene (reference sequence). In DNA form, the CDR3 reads TGTGCCAGCAGCCAATCTAACGACGGAAGCTCCTACGAGCAGTACTTC. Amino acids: CASSQSNDGSSYEQYF.

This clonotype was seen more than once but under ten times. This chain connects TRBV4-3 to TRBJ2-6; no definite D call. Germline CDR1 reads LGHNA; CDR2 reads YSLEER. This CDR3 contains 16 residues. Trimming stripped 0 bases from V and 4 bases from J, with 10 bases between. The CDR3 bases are TGCGCCAGCAGCCAAGATCCCGGGTACGGGGCCAACGTCCTGACTTTC. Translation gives CASSQDPGYGANVLTF.

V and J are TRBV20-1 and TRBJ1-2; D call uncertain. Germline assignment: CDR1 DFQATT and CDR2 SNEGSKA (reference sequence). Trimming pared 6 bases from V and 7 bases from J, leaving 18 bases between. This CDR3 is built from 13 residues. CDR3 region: CSAQQRIVSGYTF. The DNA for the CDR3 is TGCAGTGCCCAGCAGAGGATCGTAAGTGGCTACACCTTC.

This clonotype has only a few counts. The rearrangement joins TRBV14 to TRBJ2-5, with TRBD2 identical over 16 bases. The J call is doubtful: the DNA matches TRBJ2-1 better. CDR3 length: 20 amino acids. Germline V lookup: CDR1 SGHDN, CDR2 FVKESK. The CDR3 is CASSQDPGTSGRALLNEQFF. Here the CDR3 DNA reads TGTGCCAGCAGCCAGGACCCCGGGACTAGCGGGAGGGCCCTCCTGAATGAGCAGTTCTTC.

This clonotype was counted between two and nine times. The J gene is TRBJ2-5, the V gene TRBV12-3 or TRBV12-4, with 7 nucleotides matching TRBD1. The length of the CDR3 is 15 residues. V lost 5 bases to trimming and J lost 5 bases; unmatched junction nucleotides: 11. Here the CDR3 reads CASSQQGFPGETQYF. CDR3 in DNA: TGTGCCAGCAGTCAACAGGGGTTCCCAGGGGAGACCCAGTACTTC.

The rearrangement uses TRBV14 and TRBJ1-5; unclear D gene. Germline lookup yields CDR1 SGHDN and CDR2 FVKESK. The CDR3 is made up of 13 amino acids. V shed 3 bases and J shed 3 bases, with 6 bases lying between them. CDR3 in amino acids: CASSHDINQPQHF. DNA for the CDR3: TGTGCCAGCAGCCATGACATCAATCAGCCCCAGCATTTT.

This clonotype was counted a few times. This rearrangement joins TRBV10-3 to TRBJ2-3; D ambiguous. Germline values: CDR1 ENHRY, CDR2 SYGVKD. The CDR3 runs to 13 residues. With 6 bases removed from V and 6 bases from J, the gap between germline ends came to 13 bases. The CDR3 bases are TGTGCCATCAGGCACCCTTTACGGGATACGCAGTATTTT. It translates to CAIRHPLRDTQYF.

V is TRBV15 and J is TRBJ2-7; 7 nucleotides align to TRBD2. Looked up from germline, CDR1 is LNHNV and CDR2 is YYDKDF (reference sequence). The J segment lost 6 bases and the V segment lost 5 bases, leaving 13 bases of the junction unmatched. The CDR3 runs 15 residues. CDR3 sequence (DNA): TGTGCCACCAGCTCCCTAGGTGGGGGGGACCTCGAGCAGTACTTC. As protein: CATSSLGGGDLEQYF. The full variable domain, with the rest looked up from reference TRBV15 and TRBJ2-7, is DAMVIQNPRYQVTQFGKPVTLSCSQTLNHNVMYWYQQKSSQAPKLLFHYYDKDFNNEADTPDNFQSRRPNTSFCFLDIRSPGLGDTAMYLCATSSLGGGDLEQYFGPGTRLTVT.

CDR3 in amino acids: CASSELEGETQYF. CDR3 DNA sequence: TGCGCCAGCAGTGAATTAGAGGGGGAGACCCAGTACTTC. This chain links TRBV10-1 with TRBJ2-5, with D possibly being TRBD1 or TRBD2 (5 bases each). The germline V and J ends were trimmed by 3 bases and 5 bases, with 10 bases remaining between them. There are 13 residues in the CDR3. Germline lookup yields CDR1 WNHNN and CDR2 SYGVQD (reference sequence).

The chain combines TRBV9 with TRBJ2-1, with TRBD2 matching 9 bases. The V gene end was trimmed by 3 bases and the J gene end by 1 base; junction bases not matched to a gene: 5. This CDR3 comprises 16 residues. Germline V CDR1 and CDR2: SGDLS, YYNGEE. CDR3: CASSAQLAGSYNEQFF. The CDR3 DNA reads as TGTGCCAGCAGCGCGCAACTAGCGGGTTCCTACAATGAGCAGTTCTTC. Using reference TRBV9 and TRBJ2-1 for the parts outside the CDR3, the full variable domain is DSGVTQTPKHLITATGQRVTLRCSPRSGDLSVYWYQQSLDQGLQFLIQYYNGEERAKGNILERFSAQQFPDLHSELNLSSLELGDSALYFCASSAQLAGSYNEQFFGPGTRLTVL.